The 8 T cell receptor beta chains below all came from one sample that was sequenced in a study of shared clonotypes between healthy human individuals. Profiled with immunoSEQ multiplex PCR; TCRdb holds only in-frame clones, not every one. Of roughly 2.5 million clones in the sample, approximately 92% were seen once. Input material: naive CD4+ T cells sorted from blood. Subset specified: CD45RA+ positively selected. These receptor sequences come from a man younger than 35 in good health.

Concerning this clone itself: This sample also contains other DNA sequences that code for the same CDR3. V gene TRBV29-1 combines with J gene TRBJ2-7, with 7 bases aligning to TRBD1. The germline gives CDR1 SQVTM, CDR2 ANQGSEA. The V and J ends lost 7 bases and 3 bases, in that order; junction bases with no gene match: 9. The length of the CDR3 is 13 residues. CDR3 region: CSAEVQGNYEQYF. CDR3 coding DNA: TGCAGCGCCGAGGTACAGGGGAACTACGAGCAGTACTTC.

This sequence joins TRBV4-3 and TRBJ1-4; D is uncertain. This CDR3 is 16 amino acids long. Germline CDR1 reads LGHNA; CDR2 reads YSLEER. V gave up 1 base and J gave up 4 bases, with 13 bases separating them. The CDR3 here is CASSQARAGYNEKLFF. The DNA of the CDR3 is TGCGCCAGCAGCCAAGCCCGGGCGGGATATAATGAAAAACTGTTTTTT.

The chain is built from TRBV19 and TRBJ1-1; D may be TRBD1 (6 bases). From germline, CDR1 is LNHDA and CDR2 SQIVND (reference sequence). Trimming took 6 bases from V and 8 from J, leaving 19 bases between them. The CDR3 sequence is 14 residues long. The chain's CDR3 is CASRDRGEKPEAFF. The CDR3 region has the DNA TGTGCCAGTAGAGATAGGGGGGAAAAGCCAGAAGCTTTCTTT.

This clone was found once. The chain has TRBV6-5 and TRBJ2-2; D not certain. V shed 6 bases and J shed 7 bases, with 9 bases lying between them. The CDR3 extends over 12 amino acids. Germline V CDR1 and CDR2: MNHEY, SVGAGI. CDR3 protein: CASSSGFGELFF. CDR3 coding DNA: TGTGCCAGCAGCTCCGGATTCGGGGAGCTGTTTTTT.

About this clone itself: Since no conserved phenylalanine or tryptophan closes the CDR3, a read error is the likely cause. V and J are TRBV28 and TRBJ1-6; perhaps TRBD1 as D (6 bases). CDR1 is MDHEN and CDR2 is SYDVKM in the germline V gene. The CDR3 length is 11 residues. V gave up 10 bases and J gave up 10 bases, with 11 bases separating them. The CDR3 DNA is TGTGCCACACAGGGAATCTCACCCCTCCACCTT. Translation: CATQGISPLHL.

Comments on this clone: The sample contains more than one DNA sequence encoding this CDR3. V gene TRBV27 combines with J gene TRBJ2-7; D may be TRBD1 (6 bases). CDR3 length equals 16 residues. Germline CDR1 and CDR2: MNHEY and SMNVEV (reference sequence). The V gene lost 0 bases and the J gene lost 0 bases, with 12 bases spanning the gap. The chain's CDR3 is CASSLSTGLSSYEQYF. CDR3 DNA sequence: TGTGCCAGCAGTTTATCGACAGGACTGAGCTCCTACGAGCAGTACTTC.

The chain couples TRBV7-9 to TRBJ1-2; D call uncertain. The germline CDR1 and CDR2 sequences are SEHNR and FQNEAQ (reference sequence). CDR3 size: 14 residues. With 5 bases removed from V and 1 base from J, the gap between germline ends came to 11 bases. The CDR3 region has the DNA TGTGCCAGCAGCCGCCTAGACGGTAACTATGGCTACACCTTC. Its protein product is CASSRLDGNYGYTF.

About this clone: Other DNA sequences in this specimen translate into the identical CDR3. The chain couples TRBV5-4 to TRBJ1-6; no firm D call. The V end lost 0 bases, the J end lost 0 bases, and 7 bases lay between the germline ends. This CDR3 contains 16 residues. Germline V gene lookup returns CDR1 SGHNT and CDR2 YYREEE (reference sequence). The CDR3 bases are TGTGCCAGCAGCTTGGGCAGTAGCTCCTATAATTCACCCCTCCACTTT. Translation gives CASSLGSSSYNSPLHF.